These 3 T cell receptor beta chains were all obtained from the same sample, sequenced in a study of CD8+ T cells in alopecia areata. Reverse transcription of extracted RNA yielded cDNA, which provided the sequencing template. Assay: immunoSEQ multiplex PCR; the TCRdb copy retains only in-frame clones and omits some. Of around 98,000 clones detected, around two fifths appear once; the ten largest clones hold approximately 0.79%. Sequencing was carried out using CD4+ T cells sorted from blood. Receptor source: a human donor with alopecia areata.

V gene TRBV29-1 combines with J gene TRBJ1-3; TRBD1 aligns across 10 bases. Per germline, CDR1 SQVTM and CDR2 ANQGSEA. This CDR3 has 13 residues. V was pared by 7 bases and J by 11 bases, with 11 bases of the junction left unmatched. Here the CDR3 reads CSAMTGGLGAIYF. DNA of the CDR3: TGCAGCGCGATGACAGGGGGCCTAGGTGCCATATATTTT. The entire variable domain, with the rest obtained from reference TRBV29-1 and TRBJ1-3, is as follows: SAVISQKPSRDICQRGTSLTIQCQVDSQVTMMFWYRQQPGQSLTLIATANQGSEATYESGFVIDKFPISRPNLTFSTLTVSNMSPEDSSIYLCSAMTGGLGAIYFGEGSWLTVV.

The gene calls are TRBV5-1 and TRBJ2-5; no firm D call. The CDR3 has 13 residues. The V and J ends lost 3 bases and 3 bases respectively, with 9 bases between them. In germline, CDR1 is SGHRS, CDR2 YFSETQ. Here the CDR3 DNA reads TGCGCCAGCAGCTCCGGACCCAAAGAGACCCAGTACTTC. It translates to CASSSGPKETQYF.

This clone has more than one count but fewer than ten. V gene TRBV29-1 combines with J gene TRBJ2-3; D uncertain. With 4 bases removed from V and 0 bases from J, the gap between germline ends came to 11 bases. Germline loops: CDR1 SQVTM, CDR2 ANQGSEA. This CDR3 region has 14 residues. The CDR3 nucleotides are TGCAGCGTTGTCGGGTACACTAGCACAGATACGCAGTATTTT. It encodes CSVVGYTSTDTQYF.